The 17 T cell receptor beta chains listed next were all sequenced from one sample in a study of OX40 agonist ivuxolimab in advanced cancers. Here immunoSEQ multiplex PCR was the method, and the copy in TCRdb shows in-frame clones only, minus some. The table has tens of thousands of clones, 88% seen once. This specimen consisted of CD4+ or CD8+ T cells sorted from blood, obtained in a trial of the OX40 agonist ivuxolimab. The receptors were sampled from an adult with an advanced solid tumor such as melanoma, head and neck, liver or kidney cancer.

This clone has only one observation. The CDR3 loop is CASSSTYEQYF. The CDR3 coding sequence is TGCGCCAGCAGCTCGACCTACGAGCAGTACTTC. This chain connects TRBV5-1 to TRBJ2-7; D ambiguous. The CDR3 contains 11 residues. CDR1 is SGHRS, CDR2 YFSETQ, per germline. V gave up 3 bases and J gave up 2 bases, with 3 bases separating them.

This clone was detected only once. V usage is TRBV19 and J usage is TRBJ2-3; TRBD1 agrees at 8 bases. V lost 1 base and J lost 5; bases outside the gene matches: 5. The CDR3 spans 15 residues. The germline CDR1 and CDR2 sequences are LNHDA and SQIVND (reference sequence). The CDR3 spells CASSIGAGGRDTQYF. The DNA of the CDR3 is TGTGCCAGTAGTATAGGGGCAGGGGGCCGAGATACGCAGTATTTT.

Concerning this clone itself: At the DNA level, this CDR3 is encoded by other sequences in the same sample as well. The chain uses TRBV7-2 and TRBJ2-3; possibly TRBD1 or TRBD2 for D (5 bases each). The CDR3 has 13 residues. The germline gives CDR1 SGHTA, CDR2 FQGNSA. The ends were cut back, 0 bases at V and 4 bases at J, with 5 bases in the middle. The CDR3 DNA reads as TGTGCCAGCAGCTTAGCGGGACCAGATACGCAGTATTTT. Its protein product is CASSLAGPDTQYF. Based on the CDR3 plus reference TRBV7-2 and TRBJ2-3, the full variable domain is GAGVSQSPSNKVTEKGKDVELRCDPISGHTALYWYRQSLGQGLEFLIYFQGNSAPDKSGLPSDRFSAERTGGSVSTLTIQRTQQEDSAVYLCASSLAGPDTQYFGPGTRLTVL.

The chain joins TRBV20-1 to TRBJ2-7; D gene unclear. Germline V gene lookup returns CDR1 DFQATT and CDR2 SNEGSKA (reference sequence). V lost 6 bases and J 5 bases, leaving 8 bases between the germline ends. The CDR3 runs to 10 residues. CDR3 region: CSATPHEQYF. CDR3 in DNA: TGCAGTGCCACTCCCCACGAGCAGTACTTC.

The chain has TRBV27 and TRBJ1-1; unclear D gene. The CDR3 is 16 residues long. Germline V gene lookup returns CDR1 MNHEY and CDR2 SMNVEV (reference sequence). Trimming cost V 0 bases and J 0 bases, with 11 bases left between them. CDR3 amino acids: CASSLSSQPMNTEAFF. CDR3 nucleotides: TGTGCCAGCAGTTTATCGAGCCAGCCCATGAACACTGAAGCTTTCTTT.

The chain carries TRBV7-3 and TRBJ2-5; no clear D gene. Germline CDR1 reads SGHTA; CDR2 reads FQGTGA. This CDR3 is 13 amino acids long. Trimming stripped 5 bases from V and 5 bases from J, with 12 bases between. In DNA form, the CDR3 reads TGTGCCAGCAGCCGAGCATCTGGGGAGACCCAGTACTTC. This sequence encodes CASSRASGETQYF.

This clone was counted between two and nine times. The chain uses TRBV30 and TRBJ1-1; no definite D call. Trimming stripped 0 bases from V and 0 bases from J, with 2 bases between. Germline lookup yields CDR1 GTSNPN and CDR2 SVGIG (reference sequence). CDR3 length equals 12 residues. In DNA, the CDR3 is TGTGCCTGGAGTGTAGTGAACACTGAAGCTTTCTTT. It encodes CAWSVVNTEAFF.

As DNA, the CDR3 is TGCGCCAGCTCTGCCTCAGGGTTCAGCACTGAAGCTTTCTTT. Translation: CASSASGFSTEAFF. The chain is built from TRBV5-1 and TRBJ1-1; the D gene is possibly TRBD1 (5 bases). Germline CDR1 SGHRS, CDR2 YFSETQ. With 7 bases removed from V and 4 bases from J, the gap between germline ends came to 17 bases. This CDR3 is built from 14 residues.

This clone was recorded a few times. The chain recombines TRBV11-3 with TRBJ2-3, with D possibly TRBD2 on 6 matching bases. The CDR3 is made up of 14 amino acids. Trimming left V 7 bases short and J 0 bases short, with 11 bases between. CDR1 SGHNT and CDR2 YENEEA come from the germline V gene. CDR3 nucleotides: TGTGCCAGCAAGGACTACCCGAGCACAGATACGCAGTATTTT. Translation: CASKDYPSTDTQYF.

With respect to this clone: This CDR3 is also generated by other DNA sequences in the sample. The chain carries TRBV2 and TRBJ1-1, with D possibly matching TRBD1 (5 bases). Germline V gene lookup returns CDR1 SNHLY and CDR2 FYNNEI. The CDR3 totals 13 residues. The V end lost 1 base, the J end lost 5 bases, and 8 bases lay between the germline ends. DNA of the CDR3: TGTGCCAGCAGTGAAGGGGGGGGAACTGAAGCTTTCTTT. As protein: CASSEGGGTEAFF.

CDR3 coding DNA: TGTGCCAGCCGGGGACTAGCGGGAATGGGTTCCGCAGATACGCAGTATTTT. It is translated as CASRGLAGMGSADTQYF. The chain has TRBV19 and TRBJ2-3, with 13 nucleotides matching TRBD2. The CDR3 contains 17 residues. After removal of 9 bases from V and 4 bases from J, the junction contained 13 bases not matched to a gene. From germline, CDR1 is LNHDA and CDR2 SQIVND (reference sequence).

The genes are TRBV4-2 and TRBJ2-6, with 7 bases identical to TRBD1. The length of the CDR3 is 17 residues. V lost 0 bases, J lost 2 bases, and 4 bases stayed unmatched. The germline V gene has CDR1 LGHNA and CDR2 YNFKEQ. This CDR3 reads CASSQEKGAAGANVLTF. Written as DNA, the CDR3 is TGTGCCAGCAGCCAAGAGAAGGGGGCTGCTGGGGCCAACGTCCTGACTTTC.

The chain employs TRBV29-1 and TRBJ1-1; D is unresolved. Germline V gene lookup returns CDR1 SQVTM and CDR2 ANQGSEA. This CDR3 region has 11 residues. CDR3 nucleotide sequence: TGCACCGCCGAGTTGGGCACTGAAGCTTTCTTT. Protein sequence: CTAELGTEAFF.

Here the CDR3 DNA reads TGTGCCAGCAGCTTAGGGGGGCTTAACCCTGGAAACACCATATATTTT. Its translation: CASSLGGLNPGNTIYF. The chain uses TRBV11-2 and TRBJ1-3; perhaps TRBD1 as D (6 bases). The germline gives CDR1 SGHAT, CDR2 FQNNGV. The CDR3 consists of 16 residues. The V end lost 1 base, the J end lost 2 bases, and 12 bases lay between the germline ends.

V usage is TRBV30 and J usage is TRBJ2-7; D ambiguous. Germline CDR1 and CDR2: GTSNPN and SVGIG (reference sequence). Trimming took 6 bases from V and 3 from J, leaving 18 bases between them. This CDR3 has 14 residues. The CDR3 sequence is CACTYLGLSYEQYF. Written as DNA, the CDR3 is TGTGCCTGCACCTATCTGGGTCTAAGCTACGAGCAGTACTTC.

The chain employs TRBV12-1 and TRBJ1-4; the table's D gene call, TRBD1, was not cross checked with the DNA. TRBV12-1 is shown as a pseudogene. This CDR3 has 16 amino acids. CDR3 nucleotides: TGTGCCAGCAGAGGTAGGGGCTTTGCAACTAATGAAAAACTGTTTTTT. Residues: CASRGRGFATNEKLFF.

This chain uses TRBV6-5 with TRBJ2-7; no firm D call. This CDR3 has 15 amino acids. Germline-derived CDR1 and CDR2 are MNHEY and SVGAGI. Deletions cut 0 bases from V and 1 base from J, with 10 bases between. The CDR3 region is CASSYSSRLSYEQYF. CDR3 nucleotides: TGTGCCAGCAGTTACTCGAGTAGGCTTTCCTACGAGCAGTACTTC.